Reported below is one TCR beta chain. Its target is unknown. The data are from a study of T-cell memory formation after mild COVID-19. In the study overall: Largely donor-specific TCR clusters were found. Regarding the study as a whole: Contracting clones from day 15 to 85 showed balanced CD4/CD8; later expanders favored CD4+. The CD4+ clones that contracted clustered mainly within CM and EM, and the CD8+ clones concentrated in EMRA.

Germline V gives CDR1 KGHDR, CDR2 SFDVKD. The V gene lost 3 bases and the J gene lost 5 bases, with 9 bases spanning the gap. There are 14 residues in the CDR3. A single record per CDR3 protein comes from TCRdb applying MiXCR to the 5' RACE reads. The profile shows 400,000 to 550,000 distinct CDR3 sequences, approximately 23% of them singletons. This clonotype originated in an adult woman who had mild COVID-19 (a few samples of this study predate the infection). Cell type and time point are not known. Material: PBMCs or a T cell subset sorted from them (not recorded which). This chain connects TRBV24-1 to TRBJ2-2; maybe TRBD1 (6 bases). CDR3 nucleotides: TGTGCCACCAGTGATCGCACAGGGACCGGGGAGCTGTTTTTT. This sequence encodes CATSDRTGTGELFF.